These T cell receptor beta chains were read from a single sample in a study of CD8 T cells in ankylosing spondylitis. TCRdb re-analysed the 5' RACE reads in MiXCR, keeping a single row per CDR3 protein. The sample carries around 180,000 distinct CDR3 sequences, 10% to 15% recorded once. The sequencing sample was made of blood, either unsorted or a sorted T cell fraction (not recorded which). These receptors were collected from a female donor with ankylosing spondylitis or in good health (not recorded which). The CDR3 runs from the conserved cysteine through the conserved F or W. A D gene is named only where the DNA matches it firmly. Not every row has a clone size; where given, it reads once, few, many or a size class.

CDR3,DNA,D,size,J,V
CASSSEQGHGSDTQYF,TGCGCCAGCAGCTCGGAACAGGGGCATGGGTCAGATACGCAGTATTTT,TRBD1,many,TRBJ2-3,TRBV5-1
CSARDPRDEDNQPQHF,TGCAGTGCTAGAGATCCTAGGGACGAGGATAATCAGCCCCAGCATTTT,.,.,TRBJ1-5,TRBV20-1
CASSRLYSSYEQYF,TGTGCCAGCAGCCGGTTGTACAGCTCCTACGAGCAGTACTTC,.,.,TRBJ2-7,TRBV11-3
CSVDRDGYTF,TGCAGCGTCGACAGGGATGGCTACACCTTC,TRBD1,many,TRBJ1-2,TRBV29-1
CSALRTGGGNTIYF,TGCAGTGCACTACGAACAGGGGGCGGAAACACCATATATTTT,TRBD1,many,TRBJ1-3,TRBV20-1
CSSRLAGVTDTQYF,TGCAGTTCAAGACTAGCGGGAGTCACAGATACGCAGTATTTT,TRBD2,.,TRBJ2-3,TRBV20-1
CASSVEGGYSGNTIYF,TGTGCCAGCAGCGTAGAGGGAGGCTACTCTGGAAACACCATATATTTT,.,many,TRBJ1-3,TRBV9
CSAPPGWLMNTEAFF,TGCAGTGCCCCGCCAGGGTGGCTTATGAACACTGAAGCTTTCTTT,.,.,TRBJ1-1,TRBV20-1
CASSPDGSEAFF,TGTGCCAGCTCACCAGATGGCTCTGAAGCTTTCTTT,.,.,TRBJ1-1,TRBV18
CASSRRESSYNEQFF,TGTGCCAGCTCACGACGGGAGAGCAGTTACAATGAGCAGTTCTTC,.,.,TRBJ2-1,TRBV18
CASSLGMLNTGELFF,TGTGCCAGCAGCTTAGGGATGTTGAACACCGGGGAGCTGTTTTTT,.,many,TRBJ2-2,TRBV7-2
CASSDPGTATGELFF,TGCGCCAGCAGCGATCCCGGGACAGCGACCGGGGAGCTGTTTTTT,TRBD1,many,TRBJ2-2,TRBV5-1
CASSQEVQGTFSTIYF,TGCGCCAGCAGCCAAGAAGTACAGGGGACCTTTAGCACCATATATTTT,TRBD1,.,TRBJ1-3,TRBV4-3
CASSFRLRPGVPNTIYF,TGTGCCAGCAGCTTTCGCTTGCGACCCGGAGTCCCAAACACCATATATTTT,.,many,TRBJ1-3,TRBV11-2
CASSPKFRDQETQYF,TGTGCCAGCAGCCCCAAGTTCCGGGATCAAGAGACCCAGTACTTC,.,many,TRBJ2-5,TRBV9
CASSVATGGPNSGANVLTF,TGTGCCAGCAGCGTAGCTACAGGCGGTCCCAACTCTGGGGCCAACGTCCTGACTTTC,.,many,TRBJ2-6,TRBV9
CASSYSSGSYEQYF,TGTGCCAGCAGTTACTCTAGCGGGAGCTACGAGCAGTACTTC,TRBD2,few,TRBJ2-7,TRBV7-2
CASSLAAGEAKNIQYF,TGCGCCAGCAGCTTGGCAGCGGGAGAGGCCAAAAACATTCAGTACTTC,TRBD2,many,TRBJ2-4,TRBV5-1
CSARALLGLVETQYF,TGCAGTGCTAGAGCCCTCCTAGGTTTGGTAGAGACCCAGTACTTC,.,many,TRBJ2-5,TRBV20-1
CAISSGQGGYEQYF,TGTGCCATCAGCTCCGGACAGGGAGGGTACGAGCAGTACTTC,.,many,TRBJ2-7,TRBV10-3
CSASTGSNQPQHF,TGCAGTGCTAGTACGGGTAGCAATCAGCCCCAGCATTTT,.,many,TRBJ1-5,TRBV20-1
CSAGRQGAGLMNTEAFF,TGCAGTGCTGGGAGACAGGGGGCCGGCCTGATGAACACTGAAGCTTTCTTT,TRBD1,many,TRBJ1-1,TRBV20-1
CASSQDGRTLTYGYTF,TGCGCCAGCAGCCAAGATGGGCGGACTTTGACCTATGGCTACACCTTC,.,few,TRBJ1-2,TRBV4-3
CASSKDRVDTGELFF,TGTGCCAGCAGCAAGGACAGGGTAGACACCGGGGAGCTGTTTTTT,TRBD1,.,TRBJ2-2,TRBV7-6